Detailed here is one T cell receptor beta chain. The record originates from a study of technical replicates of blood from several donors. This CDR3 comprises 19 residues. The ends lost 7 bases at V and 0 bases at J; junction bases unmatched: 13. CDR1 and CDR2 (germline): MDHEN, SYDVKM. Profiling relied on immunoSEQ multiplex PCR, and the TCRdb table lists in-frame clones only, not all of them. The sample comprises tens of thousands of clones, 90% to 95% of which are singletons, and under 0.45% rests with the top ten. What was sequenced was T cells isolated from PBMCs. The V and J genes are TRBV28 and TRBJ1-5, with 12 bases aligning to TRBD1. The source is a human donor in good health. Some clones in this sample may be carry-over from other donors' samples. The chain's CDR3 is CASTYWDRGRGNSNQPQHF. CDR3 coding DNA: TGTGCCAGCACCTACTGGGACAGGGGGCGCGGGAATAGCAATCAGCCCCAGCATTTT.